Below, one TCR beta chain is given with its context. The data belong to a study of sequential checkpoint blockade in melanoma. Study in general: Patients were randomized 1:1 to nivolumab-then-ipilimumab or ipilimumab-then-nivolumab first-line. About two dozen patients had tumor biopsies before treatment and at week 13.

Clones were read by immunoSEQ multiplex PCR, and TCRdb kept only the in-frame ones, dropping some. Found here are around 10,000 clones, about 30% of them singletons; the top ten hold 20% to 30%. V shed 0 bases and J shed 4 bases, with 10 bases lying between them. CDR1 and CDR2 from the germline V gene are SGHRS and YFSETQ. The CDR3 totals 14 residues. The treatment here: randomized to nivolumab then ipilimumab (arm A) or the reverse (arm B). The sample was tumor tissue (inferred from file names), taken from a patient given nivolumab and ipilimumab in sequence. This TCR came from a human donor with melanoma. V gene TRBV5-1 combines with J gene TRBJ1-1; D ambiguous. The chain's CDR3 is CASSLGGGGTEAFF. CDR3 coding DNA: TGCGCCAGCAGCTTGGGGGGAGGTGGCACTGAAGCTTTCTTT.